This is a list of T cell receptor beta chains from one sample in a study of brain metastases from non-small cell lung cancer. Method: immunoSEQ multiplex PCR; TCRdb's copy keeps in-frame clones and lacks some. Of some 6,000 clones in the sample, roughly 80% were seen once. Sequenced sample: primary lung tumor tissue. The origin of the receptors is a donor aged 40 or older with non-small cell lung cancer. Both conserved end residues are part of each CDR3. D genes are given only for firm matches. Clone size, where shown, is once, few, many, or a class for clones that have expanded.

CDR3: CATGLAGPPYEQYF; DNA: TGCGCCACCGGACTAGCGGGCCCTCCCTACGAGCAGTACTTC; J: TRBJ2-7; V: TRBV23-1; length: 14; D: TRBD2; size: NA
CDR3: CSVETTGAAYF; DNA: TGCAGCGTTGAAACCACAGGGGCGGCGTACTTC; J: TRBJ2-7; V: TRBV29-1; length: 11; D: TRBD1; size: NA
CDR3: CASSLAGQGALEAFF; DNA: TGTGCCAGCAGCCTGGCGGGACAGGGAGCCCTTGAAGCTTTCTTT; J: TRBJ1-1; V: TRBV7-2; length: 15; D: TRBD1; size: NA
CDR3: CASSESLDITFYTF; DNA: TGCGCCAGCAGTGAGTCCTTGGACATTACCTTCTACACCTTC; J: TRBJ1-2; V: TRBV10-2; length: 14; D: NA; size: NA
CDR3: CAWSTGTSSSTDTQYF; DNA: TGTGCCTGGAGTACAGGGACATCCTCTAGCACAGATACGCAGTATTTT; J: TRBJ2-3; V: TRBV30; length: 16; D: NA; size: NA
CDR3: CASSPGAASNEKLFF; DNA: TGTGCCAGCAGTCCCGGGGCAGCCTCTAATGAAAAACTGTTTTTT; J: TRBJ1-4; V: TRBV28; length: 15; D: NA; size: NA
CDR3: CASSKTRMTTPYEQYF; DNA: TGTGCCAGTAGTAAAACTCGAATGACAACCCCCTACGAGCAGTACTTC; J: TRBJ2-7; V: TRBV19; length: 16; D: NA; size: NA
CDR3: CASSRDSYEQYF; DNA: TGCGCCAGCAGCCGGGACAGTTACGAGCAGTACTTC; J: TRBJ2-7; V: TRBV5-1; length: 12; D: TRBD1; size: NA
CDR3: CATSQKGGNQPQHF; DNA: TGTGCCACCAGCCAAAAAGGGGGCAATCAGCCCCAGCATTTT; J: TRBJ1-5; V: TRBV15; length: 14; D: NA; size: few
CDR3: CASSLGETQYF; DNA: TGTGCCAGCAGCTTAGGAGAGACCCAGTACTTC; J: TRBJ2-5; V: TRBV11-3; length: 11; D: NA; size: NA
CDR3: CASSYGGQPQHF; DNA: TGTGCCAGCAGTTATGGGGGTCAGCCCCAGCATTTT; J: TRBJ1-5; V: TRBV12-3/TRBV12-4; length: 12; D: NA; size: NA
CDR3: CASSLIGYHGYTF; DNA: TGTGCCAGCAGCTTGATCGGATACCATGGCTACACCTTC; J: TRBJ1-2; V: TRBV5-6; length: 13; D: NA; size: NA
CDR3: CASSPGLNTEAFF; DNA: TGTGCCAGCTCGCCCGGCTTGAACACTGAAGCTTTCTTT; J: TRBJ1-1; V: TRBV18; length: 13; D: NA; size: NA
CDR3: CSVDRGSNYGYTF; DNA: TGCAGCGTTGACCGGGGTTCTAACTATGGCTACACCTTC; J: TRBJ1-2; V: TRBV29-1; length: 13; D: NA; size: few
CDR3: CASTDDRDYGYTF; DNA: TGTGCCAGCACAGACGACAGGGATTATGGCTACACCTTC; J: TRBJ1-2; V: TRBV6-5; length: 13; D: TRBD1; size: few
CDR3: CSAIKPLSYNEQFF; DNA: TGCAGCGCGATAAAACCTCTCTCCTACAATGAGCAGTTCTTC; J: TRBJ2-1; V: TRBV29-1; length: 14; D: NA; size: NA
CDR3: CASSPSGNSYNEQFF; DNA: TGTGCCAGCAGCCCCAGCGGGAACTCCTACAATGAGCAGTTCTTC; J: TRBJ2-1; V: TRBV3-1/TRBV3-2; length: 15; D: TRBD2; size: once